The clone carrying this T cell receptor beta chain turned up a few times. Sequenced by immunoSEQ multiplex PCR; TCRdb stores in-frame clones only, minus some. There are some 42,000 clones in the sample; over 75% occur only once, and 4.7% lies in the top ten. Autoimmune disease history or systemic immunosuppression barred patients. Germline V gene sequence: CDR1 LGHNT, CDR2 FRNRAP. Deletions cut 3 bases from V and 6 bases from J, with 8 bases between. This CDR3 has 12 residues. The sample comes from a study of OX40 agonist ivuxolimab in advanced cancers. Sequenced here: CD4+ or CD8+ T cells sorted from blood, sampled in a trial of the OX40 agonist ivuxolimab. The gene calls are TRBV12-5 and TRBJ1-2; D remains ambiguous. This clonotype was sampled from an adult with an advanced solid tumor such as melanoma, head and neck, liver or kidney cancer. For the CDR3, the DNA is TGTGCTAGTGGTTTCGACACGAATGGCTACACCTTC. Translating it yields CASGFDTNGYTF.